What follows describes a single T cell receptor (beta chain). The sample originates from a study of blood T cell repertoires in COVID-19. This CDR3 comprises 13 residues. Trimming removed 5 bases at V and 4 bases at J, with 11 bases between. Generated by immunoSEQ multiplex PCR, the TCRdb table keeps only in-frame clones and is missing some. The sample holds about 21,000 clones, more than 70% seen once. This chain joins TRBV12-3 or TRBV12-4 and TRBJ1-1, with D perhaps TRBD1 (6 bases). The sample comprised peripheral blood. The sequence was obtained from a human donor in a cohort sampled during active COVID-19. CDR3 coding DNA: TGTGCCAGCAGTAACACAGGGAGCACTGAAGCTTTCTTT. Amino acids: CASSNTGSTEAFF.